Each of the 26 T cell receptor beta chains below was sequenced from the same sample in a study of graft-versus-host responses after intestinal transplantation. These receptors lack a known antigen. Clones were sequenced by immunoSEQ multiplex PCR, and TCRdb holds only the in-frame ones, with some missing. The table shows 39,000 or so clones, with over 90% occurring only once. The sample was unstimulated CD8+ T cells sorted from spleen or lymph node cells, taken before transplant. The receptors come from a human donor who was the organ donor for an intestinal transplant.

V usage is TRBV18 and J usage is TRBJ2-5; D ambiguous. In germline, CDR1 is KGHSH, CDR2 LQKENI. V dropped 4 bases and J dropped 1 base, with 10 bases sitting between them. CDR3 length: 14 residues. This chain's CDR3 is CASSRGRLQETQYF. The CDR3 DNA reads TGTGCCAGCTCACGCGGACGGCTCCAAGAGACCCAGTACTTC.

V is TRBV18 and J is TRBJ2-7, with a tentative D call TRBD1 (6 bases). Germline CDR1 reads KGHSH; CDR2 reads LQKENI. V lost 5 bases, J lost 1 base, and 15 bases lay in between. The CDR3 extends over 15 amino acids. Written as DNA, the CDR3 is TGTGCCAGCTCAGACGGACAGAGAAGTTCCTACGAGCAGTACTTC. Translating gives CASSDGQRSSYEQYF.

As concerns this clone: The sample holds other DNA sequences that translate to the same CDR3. The rearrangement uses TRBV19 and TRBJ2-7; D ambiguous. V lost 1 base and J lost 3, with 4 bases in between. The germline V gene has CDR1 LNHDA and CDR2 SQIVND (reference sequence). The CDR3 has 12 residues. CDR3 DNA: TGTGCCAGTAGTATAGGCGGCTACGAGCAGTACTTC. Its protein is CASSIGGYEQYF.

V and J are TRBV30 and TRBJ2-7; D is undetermined. Trimming removed 0 bases at V and 6 bases at J, with 6 bases between. The CDR3 is 11 amino acids. Germline values: CDR1 GTSNPN, CDR2 SVGIG (reference sequence). The chain's CDR3 is CAWSVGPEQYF. The CDR3 region has the DNA TGTGCCTGGAGTGTAGGGCCCGAGCAGTACTTC. The full variable domain, rest sourced from reference TRBV30 and TRBJ2-7, is SQTIHQWPATLVQPVGSPLSLECTVEGTSNPNLYWYRQAAGRGLQLLFYSVGIGQISSEVPQNLSASRPQDRQFILSSKKLLLSDSGFYLCAWSVGPEQYFGPGTRLTVT.

The V call is TRBV7-2, the J call TRBJ1-1, with 10 bases fitting TRBD1. Germline V gene data show CDR1 as SGHTA and CDR2 as FQGNSA. The CDR3 loop spans 17 amino acids. V shed 1 base, J shed 4 bases, and the junction held 9 bases outside the gene matches. The CDR3 bases are TGTGCCAGCAGCTTAGGGGGGACGTGGACAGGGGGCACTGAAGCTTTCTTT. It codes for CASSLGGTWTGGTEAFF.

The rearrangement links TRBV6-5 to TRBJ2-7; D is unresolved. CDR1 and CDR2 from the germline V gene are MNHEY and SVGAGI. Trimming stripped 8 bases from V and 4 bases from J, with 15 bases between. This CDR3 spans 13 amino acids. DNA of the CDR3: TGTGCCAGCGGTGAGGATTCGGGTTACGAGCAGTACTTC. Protein product: CASGEDSGYEQYF.

The chain is built from TRBV5-5 and TRBJ2-7, with 16 bases matching TRBD2. J lost 5 bases, V lost 4 bases, and 15 bases had no gene match. Germline V gene lookup returns CDR1 SGHKS and CDR2 YYEKEE (reference sequence). The CDR3 runs 19 residues. The CDR3 spells CASSTPGTSGRAVIDEQYF. The CDR3 region has the DNA TGTGCCAGCAGCACCCCCGGGACTAGCGGGAGGGCCGTAATTGACGAGCAGTACTTC.

The rearrangement links TRBV7-2 to TRBJ2-7, with 10 bases fitting TRBD2. CDR1 is SGHTA and CDR2 is FQGNSA in the germline V gene. V lost 5 bases to trimming and J lost 2 bases; unmatched junction nucleotides: 6. The CDR3 is 15 amino acids. Here the CDR3 reads CASSRPGLAPYEQYF. For the CDR3, the DNA is TGTGCCAGCAGCCGTCCGGGACTAGCGCCCTACGAGCAGTACTTC.

This clone has a single count. V is TRBV30 and J is TRBJ1-4; D not resolved. This CDR3 comprises 14 residues. CDR1 is GTSNPN, CDR2 SVGIG, per germline (reference sequence). Between the trimmed V and J ends, which lost 4 bases and 0 bases, there was a span of 9 bases. In DNA form, the CDR3 reads TGTGCCTGGACCCCAGATGCAACTAATGAAAAACTGTTTTTT. Translating gives CAWTPDATNEKLFF.

The V gene is TRBV11-2, the J gene TRBJ2-7; the match to TRBD1 covers 8 bases. The germline V gene has CDR1 SGHAT and CDR2 FQNNGV. Trimming removed 4 bases from V and 1 base from J; junction bases left unmatched: 9. The CDR3 covers 16 residues. This CDR3 reads CASSSPWTGRSYEQYF. CDR3 in DNA: TGTGCCAGCAGCTCTCCCTGGACAGGGAGGTCCTACGAGCAGTACTTC.

The V and J genes are TRBV27 and TRBJ2-1, with TRBD2 matching over 12 bases. The CDR3 is 15 amino acids. From germline, CDR1 is MNHEY and CDR2 SMNVEV (reference sequence). Unmatched junction bases numbered 0, after V lost 6 bases and J lost 0 bases. CDR3 sequence (DNA): TGTGCCAGCAGGACTAGCGGGGGCTCCTACAATGAGCAGTTCTTC. The encoded protein is CASRTSGGSYNEQFF.

This clone turned up a few times. J is TRBJ2-2 and V is TRBV15; D remains unclear. Trimming shortened V by 1 base and J by 7 bases, and 7 bases separated the two germline ends. Germline V CDR1 and CDR2: LNHNV, YYDKDF (reference sequence). The length of the CDR3 is 13 residues. The DNA of the CDR3 is TGTGCCACCAGCAGAGTTGGTAACGGGGAGCTGTTTTTT. Translating it yields CATSRVGNGELFF.

The chain uses TRBV7-6 and TRBJ2-1, with 10 bases fitting TRBD2. The germline gives CDR1 SGHVS, CDR2 FNYEAQ. V lost 4 bases to trimming and J lost 7 bases; unmatched junction nucleotides: 13. There are 17 residues in the CDR3. CDR3 nucleotides: TGTGCCAGCAGCTGGCTAGCGGGAGAAATAGGGACAAATGAGCAGTTCTTC. Translating gives CASSWLAGEIGTNEQFF.

This clone came up a few times. This chain links TRBV10-3 with TRBJ1-1; the match to TRBD1 covers 9 bases. The V gene end was trimmed by 3 bases and the J gene end by 4 bases; junction bases not matched to a gene: 6. Germline values: CDR1 ENHRY, CDR2 SYGVKD. The CDR3 sequence is 15 residues long. CDR3 in DNA: TGTGCCATCAGTGAAACAGGACAGGGGTTCACTGAAGCTTTCTTT. Its translation: CAISETGQGFTEAFF.

Only a few counts were recorded for this clone. This chain joins TRBV15 and TRBJ2-1; 7 bases align to TRBD2. The CDR3 sequence is 16 residues long. Germline CDR1 reads LNHNV; CDR2 reads YYDKDF (reference sequence). Trimming removed 1 base from V and 3 bases from J; junction bases left unmatched: 6. The CDR3 protein is CATSRVRLAVYNEQFF. CDR3 in DNA: TGTGCCACCAGCAGAGTTAGGCTAGCGGTCTACAATGAGCAGTTCTTC.

This chain joins TRBV19 and TRBJ2-5; maybe TRBD1 (6 bases). The CDR3 loop spans 13 amino acids. V was shortened by 1 base and J by 4 bases, with 7 bases between the two germline ends. Germline V gene data show CDR1 as LNHDA and CDR2 as SQIVND (reference sequence). The DNA of the CDR3 is TGTGCCAGTAGTATAGTGGGGGCAGAGACCCAGTACTTC. Encoded protein: CASSIVGAETQYF.

This clone was picked up one time. V gene TRBV7-2 combines with J gene TRBJ2-7; TRBD2 aligns across 7 bases. Unmatched junction bases numbered 2, after V lost 0 bases and J lost 6 bases. There are 13 residues in the CDR3. Germline V CDR1 and CDR2: SGHTA, FQGNSA. The CDR3 coding sequence is TGTGCCAGCAGCTTAGCGGGAGGGCGCGAGCAGTACTTC. Protein product: CASSLAGGREQYF.

V is TRBV5-1 and J is TRBJ2-7; no clear D. V shed 0 bases and J shed 0 bases, with 4 bases lying between them. Germline V CDR1 and CDR2: SGHRS, YFSETQ. The CDR3 length is 13 residues. The CDR3 region has the DNA TGCGCCAGCAGCTTGGTTAGCTCCTACGAGCAGTACTTC. It yields the protein CASSLVSSYEQYF.

This clone is labeled medium-sized. The V gene is TRBV28, the J gene TRBJ1-1, with D possibly matching TRBD1 (5 bases). V lost 2 bases, J lost 4 bases, and 11 bases lay in between. The CDR3 is 14 residues long. Germline V CDR1 and CDR2: MDHEN, SYDVKM. The CDR3 reads CASSLSGGITEAFF. The CDR3 nucleotides read TGTGCCAGCAGTTTAAGCGGGGGGATCACTGAAGCTTTCTTT.

The rearrangement joins TRBV6-1 to TRBJ2-1; D possibly corresponds to TRBD2 (6 bases). V dropped 4 bases and J dropped 5 bases, with 18 bases sitting between them. CDR1 and CDR2 (germline): MNHNS, SASEGT. There are 16 residues in the CDR3. The CDR3 DNA reads TGTGCCAGCAGTGCGTATCTCAGCGGGCAAGACAATGAGCAGTTCTTC. It translates to CASSAYLSGQDNEQFF.

The chain recombines TRBV4-1 with TRBJ2-5; 7 bases map to TRBD1. Germline CDR1 is MGHRA and CDR2 is YSYEKL. J gave up 1 base and V 3 bases, and 2 bases lay outside the gene matches. This CDR3 contains 14 residues. The CDR3 sequence is CASSQAGGQETQYF. CDR3 bases: TGCGCCAGCAGCCAGGCAGGGGGCCAAGAGACCCAGTACTTC.

This sequence joins TRBV4-1 and TRBJ2-7, with D possibly matching TRBD1 (5 bases). This CDR3 spans 15 amino acids. V was trimmed by 0 bases and J by 1 base, leaving 10 bases between them. The germline CDR1 and CDR2 sequences are MGHRA and YSYEKL. The DNA of the CDR3 is TGCGCCAGCAGCCAAGAATCGCAGGGTTCCTACGAGCAGTACTTC. It specifies CASSQESQGSYEQYF.

J is TRBJ1-2 and V is TRBV5-8, with 9 bases identical to TRBD1. Germline trimming cut 0 bases from V and 5 bases from J; bases unmatched to any gene: 8. The CDR3 has 16 amino acids. Germline CDR1 SGHTS, CDR2 YDEGEE. CDR3 protein: CASSLGTGTGWYGYTF. CDR3 DNA sequence: TGTGCCAGCAGCTTGGGAACCGGGACAGGGTGGTATGGCTACACCTTC.

This chain joins TRBV27 and TRBJ2-1; D is unclear. Germline V lookup: CDR1 MNHEY, CDR2 SMNVEV (reference sequence). The CDR3 is 15 residues long. The V gene lost 2 bases and the J gene lost 3 bases, with 11 bases spanning the gap. In nucleotides, the CDR3 is TGTGCCAGCAGTTTACCTCCTGTACGCTACAATGAGCAGTTCTTC. Translating gives CASSLPPVRYNEQFF.

The chain is built from TRBV7-8 and TRBJ1-2; 9 nucleotides align to TRBD1. The V gene's germline CDR1 is SGHVS and CDR2 FQNEAQ. Trimming at V came to 5 bases and at J to 7 bases, leaving 11 bases not matched to a gene. This CDR3 is built from 15 residues. The CDR3 DNA is TGTGCCAGCAGCCGGTACAGGGGGCGTATTGCTGGCTACACCTTC. It yields the protein CASSRYRGRIAGYTF.

The V and J genes are TRBV7-2 and TRBJ2-7; 8 bases fit TRBD1. Looked up from germline, CDR1 is SGHTA and CDR2 is FQGNSA. CDR3 length: 13 amino acids. Trimming cost V 5 bases and J 6 bases; bases outside gene matches: 6. As DNA, the CDR3 is TGTGCCAGCAGCCCATGGACAGGGCTCGAGCAGTACTTC. Its protein is CASSPWTGLEQYF.